These T cell receptor beta chains were read from a single sample in a study of blood T cell repertoires in COVID-19. Profiled with immunoSEQ multiplex PCR; TCRdb holds only in-frame clones, not every one. The table has about 45,000 clones, roughly nine tenths seen once. Sequencing was performed on peripheral blood. These receptors all come from a human donor in a cohort sampled during active COVID-19. Each CDR3 is given without its conserved first and last residue. A D gene is named only where the DNA matches it firmly.

len,j_gene,v_gene,d_gene,CDR3aa
9,TRBJ2-3,TRBV9,.,ASSPGLAQY
12,TRBJ2-7,TRBV7-9,.,ASSSLSVSYEQY
13,TRBJ1-1,TRBV3-1/TRBV3-2,.,ASSQVGQAGTEAF
8,TRBJ1-3,TRBV10-1,.,ARPAPGFN
13,TRBJ2-5,TRBV7-3,.,ASSSSAGLGETQY
13,TRBJ2-3,TRBV2,.,ASSPQGGGTDTQY
13,TRBJ2-2,TRBV5-1,TRBD1,ASSPGGQGHGELF
13,TRBJ1-6,TRBV19,TRBD1,ASSFQTGGNSPLH
9,TRBJ2-7,TRBV23-1,.,ASSRQCEQY
14,TRBJ2-3,TRBV11-3,TRBD2,ASSIVAGGSADTQY
14,TRBJ2-1,TRBV2,TRBD2,ASRTPASGEDNEQF
12,TRBJ2-5,TRBV2,TRBD1,ASSGQVGQETQY
14,TRBJ2-4,TRBV6-4,.,ASSPRQSLAKNIQY
13,TRBJ2-3,TRBV14,.,ASSQRLGSTDTQY
13,TRBJ2-1,TRBV27,TRBD2,ASSLAGGAVNEQF
11,TRBJ1-1,TRBV6-5,.,ASGRGRDTEAF
11,TRBJ2-1,TRBV5-4,.,ASNLGSYNEQF
13,TRBJ2-5,TRBV5-6,TRBD2,ASSPLKGLAETQY
12,TRBJ1-1,TRBV2,.,ASIAGLLNTEAF
13,TRBJ2-7,TRBV3-1/TRBV3-2,TRBD1,ASSPYRGPTYEQY
12,TRBJ1-2,TRBV4-2,.,ASSQAGGLYGYT
12,TRBJ1-5,TRBV28,TRBD1,ASRWTGKGQPQH
13,TRBJ1-2,TRBV23-1,TRBD1,ASSQSTGVIYGYT
14,TRBJ2-2,TRBV6-1,TRBD1,ASSVDRVGLTGELF
13,TRBJ2-1,TRBV5-5,.,ASALFQASYNEQF
14,TRBJ1-2,TRBV6-1,TRBD1,ASSENLDRANYGYT
10,TRBJ1-1,TRBV6-5,TRBD1,ASITEGAGAF
12,TRBJ2-3,TRBV2,.,ASSAQGTAFSQY
12,TRBJ2-2,TRBV5-1,TRBD1,ASRKTGYTGELF
11,TRBJ1-2,TRBV12-3/TRBV12-4,.,ASSNRPNYGYT
14,TRBJ2-6,TRBV4-3,.,ASSQDVGAGANVLT
13,TRBJ2-7,TRBV5-5,.,ASSLGGRGSYEQY
12,TRBJ2-5,TRBV5-1,TRBD1,ASSSTGGQETQY